Listed below are T cell receptor beta chains from one sample, sequenced in a study of blood T cells in healthy people across ages. TCRdb processed the 5' RACE reads anew with MiXCR; each CDR3 protein has one entry. The table has hundreds of thousands of distinct CDR3 sequences, around 49% seen once. Sequencing input: blood. These receptors all stem from a man younger than 45 in good health. The CDR3 runs from the conserved cysteine through the conserved F or W. Each record gives: J gene, V gene, D gene, clone size, CDR3 DNA, CDR3 protein. A D gene is named only where the DNA matches it firmly. The listing skips clone size in some rows; elsewhere it reads once, few, many or a size class.

J gene: TRBJ1-1
V gene: TRBV3-1
D gene: -
clone size: few
CDR3 DNA: TGTGCCAGCAGCCCGGGGGACACGAACACTGAAGCTTTCTTT
CDR3 protein: CASSPGDTNTEAFF

J gene: TRBJ1-2
V gene: TRBV4-1
D gene: -
clone size: few
CDR3 DNA: TGCGCCGCTAGAGGGGCAGCTAACTATGGCTACACCTTC
CDR3 protein: CAARGAANYGYTF

J gene: TRBJ2-7
V gene: TRBV10-3
D gene: -
clone size: -
CDR3 DNA: TGTGCCATCAGTGTAAATAGCGGGGACAGTAGGACCTACGAGCAGTACTTC
CDR3 protein: CAISVNSGDSRTYEQYF

J gene: TRBJ2-2
V gene: TRBV5-1
D gene: -
clone size: once
CDR3 DNA: TGCGCCAGCAGCTCGAATCCGGGGGGCCCGAACACCGGGGAGCTGTTTTTT
CDR3 protein: CASSSNPGGPNTGELFF

J gene: TRBJ2-7
V gene: TRBV28
D gene: -
clone size: -
CDR3 DNA: TGTGCCAGCAACACGGGGGGCGTGCACGAGCAGTACTTC
CDR3 protein: CASNTGGVHEQYF

J gene: TRBJ2-7
V gene: TRBV4-3
D gene: -
clone size: few
CDR3 DNA: TGCGCCAGCAGCCAAGATAGGGGCAGGGTCTCCTACGAGCAGTACTTC
CDR3 protein: CASSQDRGRVSYEQYF

J gene: TRBJ2-1
V gene: TRBV7-9
D gene: -
clone size: -
CDR3 DNA: TGTGCCAGCAGCTTGGGTCCGGGCGGAATATACAATGAGCAGTTCTTC
CDR3 protein: CASSLGPGGIYNEQFF

J gene: TRBJ1-1
V gene: TRBV6-6
D gene: -
clone size: few
CDR3 DNA: TGTGCCAGCAGTTACCAGGGGAGGGACACTGAAGCTTTCTTT
CDR3 protein: CASSYQGRDTEAFF

J gene: TRBJ2-3
V gene: TRBV7-6
D gene: TRBD1
clone size: few
CDR3 DNA: TGTGCCAGCAGCTCCCGGACAGGGATCGGTTCTAAGGCAGATACGCAGTATTTT
CDR3 protein: CASSSRTGIGSKADTQYF

J gene: TRBJ2-7
V gene: TRBV20-1
D gene: -
clone size: -
CDR3 DNA: TGCAGTGCTAGTTCGTCACAGTCCTACGAGCAGTACTTC
CDR3 protein: CSASSSQSYEQYF

J gene: TRBJ2-1
V gene: TRBV5-6
D gene: TRBD2
clone size: few
CDR3 DNA: TGTGCCAGCAGCTTGGGTCTAGCGGTGACTAATGAGCAGTTCTTC
CDR3 protein: CASSLGLAVTNEQFF

J gene: TRBJ2-7
V gene: TRBV30
D gene: -
clone size: few
CDR3 DNA: TGTGCCTGGAGTGTAGGGGGTCTCTCCTACGAGCAGTACTTC
CDR3 protein: CAWSVGGLSYEQYF

J gene: TRBJ2-1
V gene: TRBV7-9
D gene: -
clone size: -
CDR3 DNA: TGTGCCAGCAGCACCAGGAGCTCCTACAATGAGCAGTTCTTC
CDR3 protein: CASSTRSSYNEQFF

J gene: TRBJ2-7
V gene: TRBV12-3/TRBV12-4
D gene: TRBD2
clone size: -
CDR3 DNA: TGTGCCAGTAGTTTAAGTTCACTAGCGGAATACTCCTACGAGCAGTACTTC
CDR3 protein: CASSLSSLAEYSYEQYF

J gene: TRBJ1-5
V gene: TRBV20-1
D gene: TRBD1
clone size: -
CDR3 DNA: TGCAGTGCTGCAGGGGGTAATAGCAATCAGCCCCAGCATTTT
CDR3 protein: CSAAGGNSNQPQHF

J gene: TRBJ2-3
V gene: TRBV18
D gene: -
clone size: few
CDR3 DNA: TGTGCCAGCTCACCACCAGGACAGCGGGATACGCAGTATTTT
CDR3 protein: CASSPPGQRDTQYF

J gene: TRBJ2-7
V gene: TRBV27
D gene: -
clone size: few
CDR3 DNA: TGTGCCAGCAGGCACGTCGGGGAGCAGTACTTC
CDR3 protein: CASRHVGEQYF